A single sample is the source of the 23 T cell receptor beta chains below, sequenced in a study of cytomegalovirus exposure and HLA in healthy donors. The PCR made use of 60 Vbeta and 13 Jbeta primers. Profiling relied on immunoSEQ multiplex PCR, and the TCRdb table lists in-frame clones only, not all of them. Among fewer than 250,000 clones listed, approximately 77% were seen once. The source material was PBMCs. These receptors all come from a man aged 40-49 years in good health and CMV-seropositive.

The DNA for the CDR3 is TGTGCCAGTAGTCTCCCCACAGGTGGGTCCTACAATGAGCAGTTCTTC. Protein product: CASSLPTGGSYNEQFF. This chain connects TRBV19 to TRBJ2-1; maybe TRBD1 (5 bases). Germline values: CDR1 LNHDA, CDR2 SQIVND (reference sequence). Trimming pared 5 bases from V and 1 base from J, leaving 15 bases between. CDR3 length: 16 amino acids.

This clone was detected only once. This rearrangement joins TRBV6-6 to TRBJ2-1; the D is unclear. Trimming took off 6 bases at V and 10 bases at J, with 10 bases between the two ends. The CDR3 runs to 11 residues. CDR1 MNHNY and CDR2 SVGAGI come from the germline V gene (reference sequence). The CDR3 nucleotides are TGTGCCAGCAGGGGTCTCGGGGAGCAGTTCTTC. Amino acid sequence: CASRGLGEQFF.

The chain recombines TRBV7-9 with TRBJ2-7; D is unclear. The germline V and J ends were trimmed by 1 base and 0 bases, with 7 bases remaining between them. The CDR3 has 14 residues. Germline CDR1 SEHNR, CDR2 FQNEAQ (reference sequence). In DNA, the CDR3 is TGTGCCAGCAGCTTAGATCTAGGCTCCTACGAGCAGTACTTC. As protein: CASSLDLGSYEQYF. The complete variable domain, with remaining parts taken from reference TRBV7-9 and TRBJ2-7, reads DTGVSQNPRHKITKRGQNVTFRCDPISEHNRLYWYRQTLGQGPEFLTYFQNEAQLEKSRLLSDRFSAERPKGSFSTLEIQRTEQGDSAMYLCASSLDLGSYEQYFGPGTRLTVT.

The chain has TRBV6-5 and TRBJ1-5, with D unclear. This CDR3 is built from 14 residues. Trimming removed 0 bases at V and 6 bases at J, with 9 bases between. Germline values: CDR1 MNHEY, CDR2 SVGAGI. As DNA, the CDR3 is TGTGCCAGCAGTTACTCGGCGGGCGGTCAGCCCCAGCATTTT. This encodes CASSYSAGGQPQHF.

This chain joins TRBV5-1 and TRBJ1-1; TRBD1 might be the D (6 bases). V lost 4 bases and J 6 bases, leaving 16 bases between the germline ends. Germline V gene sequence: CDR1 SGHRS, CDR2 YFSETQ. This CDR3 has 14 amino acids. The CDR3 DNA reads TGCGCCAGCAGCCCGGGAACAGGGCCTGCTGAAGCTTTCTTT. Its protein is CASSPGTGPAEAFF.

This clone came up a few times. The gene calls are TRBV6-1 and TRBJ1-3; D is possibly TRBD1 (6 bases). This CDR3 has 14 amino acids. The germline V gene has CDR1 MNHNS and CDR2 SASEGT. The germline V and J ends were trimmed by 6 bases and 3 bases, with 12 bases remaining between them. CDR3 bases: TGTGCCAGCAGACCCGGACAGTTTGGAAACACCATATATTTT. It specifies CASRPGQFGNTIYF.

This clone was seen just once. The chain employs TRBV7-9 and TRBJ2-3, with D perhaps TRBD1 (6 bases). The CDR3 extends over 13 amino acids. V gave up 5 bases and J gave up 4 bases, with 10 bases separating them. CDR1 and CDR2 from the germline V gene are SEHNR and FQNEAQ (reference sequence). The CDR3 region is CASSTRGPDTQYF. CDR3 nucleotide sequence: TGTGCCAGCAGCACCAGGGGTCCAGATACGCAGTATTTT.

The chain employs TRBV5-8 and TRBJ1-5, with 8 bases lining up with TRBD1. Germline V gene data show CDR1 as SGHTS and CDR2 as YDEGEE. V shed 4 bases, J shed 15 bases, and the junction held 12 bases outside the gene matches. CDR3 length: 13 amino acids. In DNA, the CDR3 is TGTGCCAGCAGCACGGGACAGGACTCCCCAAGGCATTTT. Its translation: CASSTGQDSPRHF.

V gene TRBV27 combines with J gene TRBJ1-6, with TRBD1 matching 8 bases. Germline CDR1 reads MNHEY; CDR2 reads SMNVEV (reference sequence). The CDR3 extends over 16 amino acids. After removal of 5 bases from V and 8 bases from J, the junction contained 11 bases not matched to a gene. For the CDR3, the DNA is TGTGCCAGCAGTCCTTACAGGGGGATAAGTTATTCACCCCTCCACTTT. It is translated as CASSPYRGISYSPLHF.

The V gene is TRBV29-1, the J gene TRBJ1-1, with TRBD1 identical over 7 bases. Trimming removed 7 bases from V and 5 bases from J; junction bases left unmatched: 7. Germline loops: CDR1 SQVTM, CDR2 ANQGSEA. The CDR3 loop spans 12 amino acids. The CDR3 DNA sequence: TGCAGCGACCCGACAGGGAATACTGAAGCTTTCTTT. It encodes CSDPTGNTEAFF.

This chain connects TRBV10-1 to TRBJ2-7; D remains ambiguous. This CDR3 is built from 11 residues. CDR1 WNHNN and CDR2 SYGVQD come from the germline V gene (reference sequence). Trimming stripped 6 bases from V and 0 bases from J, with 3 bases between. In nucleotides, the CDR3 is TGCGCCAGCAGGAGCTCCTACGAGCAGTACTTC. Amino acid sequence: CASRSSYEQYF.

The CDR3 loop is CASSLTADNEQYF. The CDR3 DNA follows: TGTGCCAGTAGTCTCACCGCCGACAACGAGCAGTACTTC. The chain uses TRBV19 and TRBJ2-7; D not resolved. Trimming shortened V by 5 bases and J by 5 bases, and 13 bases separated the two germline ends. The CDR3 is made up of 13 amino acids. Germline CDR1 reads LNHDA; CDR2 reads SQIVND (reference sequence).

The chain employs TRBV11-2 and TRBJ2-7, with a possible D match to TRBD2 (5 bases). The V gene's germline CDR1 is SGHAT and CDR2 FQNNGV. With 5 bases removed from V and 4 bases from J, the gap between germline ends came to 9 bases. The CDR3 has 12 residues. For the CDR3, the DNA is TGTGCCAGCAGCCTAGCAGGTTACGAGCAGTACTTC. The encoded protein is CASSLAGYEQYF.

The DNA of the CDR3 is TGTGCCAGCAGCCCCCTGGGGGGGACCGGGGAGCTGTTTTTT. Encoded protein: CASSPLGGTGELFF. The rearrangement joins TRBV7-8 to TRBJ2-2, with TRBD2 identical over 7 bases. The CDR3 totals 14 residues. CDR1 is SGHVS and CDR2 is FQNEAQ in the germline V gene. V gave up 5 bases and J gave up 5 bases; unmatched junction bases: 5.

The chain joins TRBV5-4 to TRBJ2-1, with a tentative D call TRBD1 (5 bases). The germline V and J ends were trimmed by 3 bases and 3 bases, with 13 bases remaining between them. CDR3 length: 15 residues. The germline gives CDR1 SGHNT, CDR2 YYREEE (reference sequence). This chain's CDR3 is CASSSQGEVYNEQFF. The CDR3 bases are TGTGCCAGCAGCTCCCAAGGGGAAGTCTACAATGAGCAGTTCTTC.

The genes are TRBV15 and TRBJ1-2; D is undetermined. The germline CDR1 and CDR2 sequences are LNHNV and YYDKDF (reference sequence). This CDR3 spans 14 amino acids. V shed 0 bases and J shed 5 bases, with 10 bases lying between them. The CDR3: CATSREGRRYGYTF. CDR3 DNA sequence: TGTGCCACCAGCAGAGAGGGCAGAAGGTATGGCTACACCTTC. Together with reference TRBV15 and TRBJ1-2, the CDR3 gives the full variable domain: DAMVIQNPRYQVTQFGKPVTLSCSQTLNHNVMYWYQQKSSQAPKLLFHYYDKDFNNEADTPDNFQSRRPNTSFCFLDIRSPGLGDTAMYLCATSREGRRYGYTFGSGTRLTVV.

V usage is TRBV25-1 and J usage is TRBJ2-1; 11 bases align to TRBD2. Germline V gives CDR1 MGHDK, CDR2 SYGVNS. The CDR3 is 15 residues long. Unmatched junction bases numbered 9, after V lost 6 bases and J lost 8 bases. The CDR3 DNA is TGTGCCAGCAGCGTACTGACTAGCGGGGCCGATGAGCAGTTCTTC. Encoded protein: CASSVLTSGADEQFF.

The chain employs TRBV6-6 and TRBJ2-2; 7 positions match TRBD2. V gave up 5 bases and J gave up 4 bases; unmatched junction bases: 7. Germline loops: CDR1 MNHNY, CDR2 SVGAGI (reference sequence). The CDR3 totals 15 residues. CDR3 DNA sequence: TGTGCCAGCAGTCACCCACTAGCGTCCACCGGGGAGCTGTTTTTT. This codes for CASSHPLASTGELFF.

This chain uses TRBV6-6 with TRBJ1-4, with D unclear. Germline values: CDR1 MNHNY, CDR2 SVGAGI (reference sequence). The V gene lost 2 bases and the J gene lost 3 bases, with 13 bases spanning the gap. There are 16 residues in the CDR3. In DNA form, the CDR3 reads TGTGCCAGCAGTTACGGCGGGGAGACGGCTAATGAAAAACTGTTTTTT. Protein sequence: CASSYGGETANEKLFF.

The chain joins TRBV6-1 to TRBJ1-6, with a tentative D call TRBD1 (6 bases). The CDR3 has 14 residues. Trimming stripped 6 bases from V and 4 bases from J, with 10 bases between. Germline V CDR1 and CDR2: MNHNS, SASEGT. CDR3 protein: CASRTDSYNSPLHF. CDR3 bases: TGTGCCAGCAGAACGGACAGTTATAATTCACCCCTCCACTTT.

The CDR3 DNA sequence: TGTGCCAGCAGTTGGGCGGGTGGCGAGCAGTACTTC. Protein: CASSWAGGEQYF. J is TRBJ2-7 and V is TRBV27, with D tentatively TRBD2 (5 bases). In germline, CDR1 is MNHEY, CDR2 SMNVEV (reference sequence). The CDR3 extends over 12 amino acids. The V gene lost 4 bases and the J gene lost 6 bases, with 10 bases spanning the gap.

This clone was seen just once. This chain joins TRBV27 and TRBJ1-2, with D hard to call. The CDR3 covers 13 residues. CDR1 is MNHEY, CDR2 SMNVEV, per germline (reference sequence). Trimming took 5 bases from V and 7 from J, leaving 14 bases between them. The CDR3 loop is CASSPIDRGGYTF. In nucleotides, the CDR3 is TGTGCCAGCAGTCCTATCGACCGGGGTGGCTACACCTTC.

This chain uses TRBV10-3 with TRBJ2-7; 8 nucleotides agree with TRBD1. The trim removed 5 bases at V and 2 bases at J, leaving 8 bases unmatched. The CDR3 consists of 15 residues. Germline lookup yields CDR1 ENHRY and CDR2 SYGVKD. Here the CDR3 reads CAISRGQGDTYEQYF. Here the CDR3 DNA reads TGTGCCATCAGTAGAGGACAGGGTGATACCTACGAGCAGTACTTC.